The clone carrying this T cell receptor beta chain has a handful of counts. The protocol was immunoSEQ multiplex PCR, while the TCRdb copy is restricted to in-frame clones and leaves out a portion. This sample carries roughly 360,000 clones, about 87% of them seen once, and the ten largest clones take approximately 1.2%. V lost 4 bases and J lost 6; bases outside the gene matches: 9. The CDR3 has 16 residues. Germline CDR1 reads LGHDT; CDR2 reads YNNKEL (reference sequence). This entry is derived from a study of blood T cell repertoires in COVID-19. The specimen sequenced was PBMCs or T cells enriched from blood (not recorded which). The V call is TRBV3-1 (or the pseudogene TRBV3-2), the J call TRBJ1-6; 7 bases align to TRBD1. The sequence came from a man under 40 who had recovered from COVID-19. The CDR3 region has the DNA TGTGCCAGCAGCCTATCGGCCAGGGGGACTAATTCACCCCTCCACTTT. It yields the protein CASSLSARGTNSPLHF.